The sequence of this T cell receptor beta chain was determined in a study of blood T cell repertoires in COVID-19. Original data processing: Reference gene primer amplification gave nucleated cell count estimates. Assay used: immunoSEQ multiplex PCR; TCRdb lists only in-frame clones, some missing. V and J calls and clone size follow that table, whereas D and trimming were derived from the DNA. This sample yields around 7,000 clones, of which around 86% are seen a single time; roughly a tenth belongs to the top ten. This clone has a single count. V was shortened by 6 bases and J by 9 bases, with 15 bases between the two germline ends. Germline CDR1 MDHEN, CDR2 SYDVKM. The CDR3 extends over 12 amino acids.

The sample taken for sequencing was peripheral blood. The receptor's source is a human donor with active COVID-19. The donor label of this sample is uncertain. This rearrangement joins TRBV28 to TRBJ2-7; D possibly corresponds to TRBD1 (6 bases). CDR3 region: CASRLTGLRQYF. CDR3 nucleotide sequence: TGTGCCAGCAGATTAACAGGGTTACGGCAGTACTTC.